Below are 8 T cell receptor beta chains sequenced from a single sample in a study of blood T cell repertoires in COVID-19. The protocol was immunoSEQ multiplex PCR, while the TCRdb copy is restricted to in-frame clones and leaves out a portion. The sample shows approximately 100,000 clones, roughly 80% of them seen only once. The source material was peripheral blood. The receptors shown here come from a man aged 70-80 years with active or convalescent COVID-19.

The chain has TRBV5-1 and TRBJ1-2; possible D gene TRBD1, 5 bases. This CDR3 is built from 12 residues. Trimming left V 2 bases short and J 5 bases short, with 7 bases between. Germline V gene data show CDR1 as SGHRS and CDR2 as YFSETQ. Here the CDR3 reads CASSFRDYGYTF. Written as DNA, the CDR3 is TGCGCCAGCAGCTTCAGGGATTATGGCTACACCTTC.

V usage is TRBV2 and J usage is TRBJ2-3; the match to TRBD2 covers 7 bases. V was clipped by 8 bases and J by 2 bases; unmatched bases: 4. CDR3 size: 13 residues. CDR1 and CDR2 from the germline V gene are SNHLY and FYNNEI. CDR3 DNA sequence: TGTGCCAGCTGGGGGGGAATCACAGATACGCAGTATTTT. This encodes CASWGGITDTQYF.

The rearrangement uses TRBV7-9 and TRBJ2-7; 7 positions match TRBD1. The CDR3 totals 14 residues. Trimming removed 3 bases from V and 3 bases from J; junction bases left unmatched: 5. Germline assignment: CDR1 SEHNR and CDR2 FQNEAQ (reference sequence). The CDR3: CASSFHDRVYEQYF. CDR3 sequence (DNA): TGTGCCAGCAGCTTCCACGACAGGGTCTACGAGCAGTACTTC. Based on the CDR3 plus reference TRBV7-9 and TRBJ2-7, the full variable domain is DTGVSQNPRHKITKRGQNVTFRCDPISEHNRLYWYRQTLGQGPEFLTYFQNEAQLEKSRLLSDRFSAERPKGSFSTLEIQRTEQGDSAMYLCASSFHDRVYEQYFGPGTRLTVT.

The chain has TRBV24-1 and TRBJ2-7; 7 bases match TRBD1. This CDR3 is built from 15 residues. V was clipped by 3 bases and J by 4 bases; unmatched bases: 8. Germline loops: CDR1 KGHDR, CDR2 SFDVKD. CDR3 residues: CATSDRSGGRYEQYF. The CDR3 DNA follows: TGTGCCACCAGTGATCGGTCAGGGGGAAGATACGAGCAGTACTTC.

J is TRBJ1-5 and V is TRBV7-3, with 7 positions matching TRBD1. Trimming took 4 bases from V and 3 from J; bases not matched to a gene: 12. Germline V gives CDR1 SGHTA, CDR2 FQGTGA. There are 17 residues in the CDR3. CDR3 sequence (DNA): TGTGCCAGCAGCTCCCATATACCGGGACAGTCCAATCAGCCCCAGCATTTT. This gives the protein CASSSHIPGQSNQPQHF.

The V call is TRBV5-1, the J call TRBJ1-3, with a weak D call TRBD1 (6 bases). Between the trimmed V and J ends, which lost 0 bases and 2 bases, there was a span of 15 bases. CDR3 length equals 17 residues. Germline V CDR1 and CDR2: SGHRS, YFSETQ. The CDR3 nucleotides read TGCGCCAGCAGCTTGGCCACGTTGGGGGCGGCTGGAAACACCATATATTTT. This codes for CASSLATLGAAGNTIYF.

This chain links TRBV3-1 (or the pseudogene TRBV3-2) with TRBJ1-3; no clear D. Germline V gene sequence: CDR1 LGHDT, CDR2 YNNKEL (reference sequence). V was pared by 4 bases and J by 0 bases, with 13 bases between. This CDR3 is built from 16 residues. Here the CDR3 DNA reads TGTGCCAGCAGCCGGGCAGGAACCACCTCTGGAAACACCATATATTTT. Residues: CASSRAGTTSGNTIYF.

This clone has just a few counts. The chain uses TRBV4-2 and TRBJ1-2; D remains ambiguous. There are 14 residues in the CDR3. Germline V gene sequence: CDR1 LGHNA, CDR2 YNFKEQ. V lost 1 base to trimming and J lost 6 bases, with 12 bases between them. CDR3 loop: CASSQVRVKNGYTF. CDR3 DNA: TGTGCCAGCAGCCAAGTCCGGGTAAAAAATGGCTACACCTTC.